The clone carrying this TCR beta chain was counted between two and nine times. Its antigen is still unknown. TCRdb analysed the 5' RACE reads with MiXCR anew, one entry per CDR3 protein. The table shows 300,000 or so distinct CDR3 sequences, with about 16% occurring only once. The sample comes from a study of T-cell memory formation after mild COVID-19. The wider study: TCR clusters were mostly confined to one donor each. Study results and caveats: Clones that contracted from day 15 to 85 were balanced CD4/CD8, while later expanders leaned CD4+. Mostly located in CM and EM were contracting CD4+ clones, with contracting CD8+ clones located in EMRA. Within pre-infection memory, some responding clones were found, suggesting cross-reactive memory joined.

The V end lost 2 bases, the J end lost 2 bases, and 11 bases lay between the germline ends. Germline CDR1 and CDR2: SGHTA and FQGNSA. This CDR3 is built from 15 residues. The sample was PBMCs or a T cell subset sorted from them (not recorded which). The chain recombines TRBV7-2 with TRBJ2-3, with unresolved D. The receptor was isolated from a man aged 18-30 years who had mild COVID-19 (a few samples of this study predate the infection). Cell type and time point are not known. CDR3 in DNA: TGTGCCAGCAGCTTACTCTCAACCCACACAGATACGCAGTATTTT. As protein: CASSLLSTHTDTQYF.